These 10 T cell receptor beta chains originate from one sample sequenced in a study of PD-1 blockade in classical Hodgkin lymphoma. Sequencing was performed with immunoSEQ multiplex PCR; in TCRdb, only in-frame clones are kept and a portion is missing. The data show about 5,600 clones, 82% seen once. Following autologous stem cell transplantation, relapse occurred in every patient, and exposure to brentuximab vedotin varied. Magnetic negative selection was used to purify CD8+ T cells from thawed PBMCs. Specimen: CD8+ T cells from blood, collected at baseline. The receptors were gathered from a human donor with classical Hodgkin lymphoma.

Written as DNA, the CDR3 is TGTGCCAGCAGTTTTAGGGGTACACCGCATTTT. Its translation: CASSFRGTPHF. This chain joins TRBV28 and TRBJ1-5; possibly TRBD1 for D (5 bases). The CDR3 runs to 11 residues. The V gene's germline CDR1 is MDHEN and CDR2 SYDVKM. V dropped 3 bases and J dropped 15 bases, with 12 bases sitting between them.

V usage is TRBV6-1 and J usage is TRBJ2-5; D is possibly TRBD1 (5 bases). Germline V gives CDR1 MNHNS, CDR2 SASEGT. Deletions cut 2 bases from V and 5 bases from J, with 18 bases between. The CDR3 has 16 residues. CDR3 sequence: CASSEQKGVGWETQYF. The DNA of the CDR3 is TGTGCCAGCAGTGAACAAAAAGGGGTCGGGTGGGAGACCCAGTACTTC.

The J gene is TRBJ2-6, the V gene TRBV27; the D is unclear. Germline V lookup: CDR1 MNHEY, CDR2 SMNVEV (reference sequence). Between the trimmed V and J ends, which lost 4 bases and 4 bases, there was a span of 11 bases. The CDR3 loop spans 15 amino acids. CDR3 nucleotide sequence: TGTGCCAGCAGTTCCTCTCCCCGAGGGGCCAACGTCCTGACTTTC. It yields the protein CASSSSPRGANVLTF.

The rearrangement joins TRBV5-3 to TRBJ2-5, with D perhaps given as TRBD1 or TRBD2 (6 bases each). TRBV5-3 is placed among ORFs of uncertain function. V lost 0 bases, J lost 2 bases, and 17 bases lay in between. CDR3 length: 17 residues. Written as DNA, the CDR3 is TGTGCCAGAAGCTTGGAGTCCGAGGGGGGCCCTCAAGAGACCCAGTACTTC. It translates to CARSLESEGGPQETQYF.

The chain employs TRBV10-3 and TRBJ2-7; D is possibly TRBD2 (6 bases). Germline loops: CDR1 ENHRY, CDR2 SYGVKD. This CDR3 has 14 residues. V was cut by 4 bases and J by 2 bases, with 12 bases left in between. The CDR3 reads CAISGSGGPYEQYF. The CDR3 DNA is TGTGCCATCAGTGGGTCCGGGGGTCCCTACGAGCAGTACTTC.

V is TRBV21-1 and J is TRBJ1-4; the D segment call TRBD1 is taken from the table without a DNA check. TRBV21-1 is a recognized pseudogene. The CDR3 spans 15 residues. CDR3 protein: CASRSLDRGRRVLFF. In DNA, the CDR3 is TGTGCCAGCAGAAGCCTCGACAGGGGGCGACGAGTACTGTTTTTT.

The chain couples TRBV6-4 to TRBJ2-2, with D possibly matching TRBD1 (5 bases). The V end lost 2 bases, the J end lost 2 bases, and 18 bases lay between the germline ends. The CDR3 totals 18 residues. CDR1 and CDR2 (germline): MRHNA, SNTAGT. This CDR3 is CASSDHSIGVINTGELFF. CDR3 sequence (DNA): TGTGCCAGCAGTGACCATTCTATAGGGGTAATCAACACCGGGGAGCTGTTTTTT.

The chain couples TRBV5-6 to TRBJ1-5; D unclear. CDR1 is SGHDT and CDR2 is YYEEEE in the germline V gene. CDR3 length equals 16 residues. V lost 4 bases to trimming and J lost 0 bases, with 14 bases between them. CDR3 in amino acids: CASSLGTVYSNQPQHF. CDR3 DNA: TGTGCCAGCAGCCTGGGAACAGTTTATAGCAATCAGCCCCAGCATTTT.

The chain combines TRBV9 with TRBJ2-7; weak D call: TRBD2 (6 bases). This CDR3 is built from 16 residues. V dropped 3 bases and J dropped 2 bases, with 18 bases sitting between them. Germline values: CDR1 SGDLS, CDR2 YYNGEE. The CDR3 is CASSGGGTPTAYEQYF. CDR3 coding DNA: TGTGCCAGCAGCGGAGGAGGGACTCCTACAGCCTACGAGCAGTACTTC.

The chain has TRBV27 and TRBJ2-7; TRBD1 aligns across 8 bases. Per germline, CDR1 MNHEY and CDR2 SMNVEV (reference sequence). The CDR3 covers 14 residues. With V trimmed by 6 bases and J by 3 bases, 7 bases remained unmatched. This CDR3 is CASSLTGALYEQYF. As DNA, the CDR3 is TGTGCCAGCAGCCTGACAGGGGCGCTCTACGAGCAGTACTTC.